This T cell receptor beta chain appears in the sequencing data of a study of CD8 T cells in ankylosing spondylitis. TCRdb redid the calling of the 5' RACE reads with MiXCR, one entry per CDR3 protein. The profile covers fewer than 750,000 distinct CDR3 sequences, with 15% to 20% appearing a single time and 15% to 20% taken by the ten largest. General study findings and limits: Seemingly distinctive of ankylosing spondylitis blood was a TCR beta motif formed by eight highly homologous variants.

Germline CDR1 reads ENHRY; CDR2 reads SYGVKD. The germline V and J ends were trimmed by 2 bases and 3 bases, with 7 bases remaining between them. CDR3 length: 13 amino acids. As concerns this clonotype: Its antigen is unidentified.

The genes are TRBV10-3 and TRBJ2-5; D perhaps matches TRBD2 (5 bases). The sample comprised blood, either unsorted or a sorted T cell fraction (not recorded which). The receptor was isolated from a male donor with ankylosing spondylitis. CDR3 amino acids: CAISEGREETQYF. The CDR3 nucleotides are TGTGCCATCAGTGAGGGGCGGGAAGAGACCCAGTACTTC.